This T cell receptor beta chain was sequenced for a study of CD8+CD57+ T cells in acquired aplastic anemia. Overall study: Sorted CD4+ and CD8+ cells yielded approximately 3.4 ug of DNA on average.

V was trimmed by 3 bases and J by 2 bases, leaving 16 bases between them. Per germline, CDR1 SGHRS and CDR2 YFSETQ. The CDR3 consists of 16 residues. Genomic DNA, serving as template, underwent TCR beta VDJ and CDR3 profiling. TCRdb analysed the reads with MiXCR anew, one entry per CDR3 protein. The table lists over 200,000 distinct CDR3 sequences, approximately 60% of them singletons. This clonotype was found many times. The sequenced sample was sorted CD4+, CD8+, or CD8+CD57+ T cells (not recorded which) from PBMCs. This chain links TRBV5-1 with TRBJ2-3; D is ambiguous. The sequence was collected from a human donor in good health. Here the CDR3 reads CASSSTDVALTDTQYF. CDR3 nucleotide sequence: TGCGCCAGCAGCTCAACGGACGTTGCCCTCACAGATACGCAGTATTTT.